The 10 T cell receptor beta chains in this list originate from one sample, sequenced in a study of blood T cells in healthy people across ages. Primed by a sample-barcoded 5' primer and a J-beta primer mix, a second PCR proceeded for about 6 to 12 cycles. TCRdb re-called the 5' RACE reads through MiXCR, storing one row per CDR3 protein. Here the sample spans roughly 1.9 million distinct CDR3 sequences, roughly two fifths being singletons. The specimen sequenced was blood. The receptors derive from a human donor in good health.

In this sample, this clonotype turned up a few times. The V and J genes are TRBV4-2 and TRBJ2-1; no definite D call. The V gene's germline CDR1 is LGHNA and CDR2 YNFKEQ. The CDR3 runs 16 residues. V gave up 1 base and J gave up 0 bases, with 10 bases separating them. CDR3 nucleotides: TGTGCCAGCAGCCAAGGCCCGCCGAGCTCCTACAATGAGCAGTTCTTC. Protein: CASSQGPPSSYNEQFF.

The table lists this clonotype with many counts. The V gene is TRBV7-3, the J gene TRBJ1-2, with D perhaps matching TRBD1 (5 bases). The CDR3 is 14 amino acids. CDR1 SGHTA and CDR2 FQGTGA come from the germline V gene. Trimming shortened V by 0 bases and J by 7 bases, and 12 bases separated the two germline ends. The CDR3 DNA reads as TGTGCCAGCAGCTTAACTCCCGGGGACTTTGGCTACACCTTC. Translation gives CASSLTPGDFGYTF.

The V call is TRBV4-3, the J call TRBJ2-4; 9 bases line up with TRBD1. Trimming removed 2 bases from V and 13 bases from J; junction bases left unmatched: 12. CDR1 is LGHNA, CDR2 YSLEER, per germline. The CDR3 consists of 15 residues. CDR3 protein: CASSQRDRDFREQYF. DNA of the CDR3: TGCGCCAGCAGCCAACGGGACAGGGACTTTAGGGAGCAGTACTTC.

V usage is TRBV20-1 and J usage is TRBJ1-5; D is unresolved. The CDR3 totals 13 residues. Germline CDR1 and CDR2: DFQATT and SNEGSKA (reference sequence). The CDR3 region is CGSSPGLDQPQHF. The CDR3, as DNA: TGCGGATCCTCCCCCGGGCTTGATCAGCCCCAGCATTTT.

The V and J genes are TRBV24-1 and TRBJ1-5; the D gene is possibly TRBD1 (5 bases). This CDR3 contains 17 residues. V was pared by 2 bases and J by 0 bases, with 13 bases between. Looked up from germline, CDR1 is KGHDR and CDR2 is SFDVKD. The DNA of the CDR3 is TGTGCCACCAGTGATTCTCAACAGGTTCTTAGCAATCAGCCCCAGCATTTT. Translating gives CATSDSQQVLSNQPQHF.

The chain carries TRBV7-3 and TRBJ2-2, with D uncertain. This CDR3 contains 16 residues. The V gene's germline CDR1 is SGHTA and CDR2 FQGTGA. Deletions cut 4 bases from V and 4 bases from J, with 16 bases between. DNA of the CDR3: TGTGCCAGCAGCTCAGCCCCGGTGGGCTTCACCGGGGAGCTGTTTTTT. Encoded protein: CASSSAPVGFTGELFF.

The chain recombines TRBV7-2 with TRBJ1-1; 9 positions agree with TRBD1. The ends lost 6 bases at V and 1 base at J; junction bases unmatched: 3. CDR3 size: 14 residues. Germline CDR1 and CDR2: SGHTA and FQGNSA. CDR3 nucleotide sequence: TGTGCCAGCAGACCGGGACAGGGGAACACTGAAGCTTTCTTT. It specifies CASRPGQGNTEAFF.

This chain connects TRBV20-1 to TRBJ1-1; weak D call: TRBD1 (6 bases). Germline V gene data show CDR1 as DFQATT and CDR2 as SNEGSKA (reference sequence). The CDR3 is 13 residues long. Trimming took 6 bases from V and 1 from J, leaving 12 bases between them. CDR3 in amino acids: CSAQGQWNTEAFF. The CDR3 bases are TGCAGTGCCCAGGGACAATGGAACACTGAAGCTTTCTTT.

The table lists this clonotype with a few counts. In nucleotides, the CDR3 is TGTGCCAGCAGTTTTGCCGGGGGGGCATATGAGCAGTTCTTC. This gives the protein CASSFAGGAYEQFF. V is TRBV28 and J is TRBJ2-1, with 8 bases that match TRBD2. This CDR3 contains 14 residues. With 3 bases clipped from V and 8 bases from J, the junction kept 6 bases outside the gene matches. Germline V gene lookup returns CDR1 MDHEN and CDR2 SYDVKM.

Here the CDR3 DNA reads TGCAGCGTTCGTGGGAGCGGGGGCCTCACAGATACGCAGTATTTT. Amino acid sequence: CSVRGSGGLTDTQYF. The chain carries TRBV29-1 and TRBJ2-3; 8 bases are a match to TRBD2. V shed 5 bases, J shed 2 bases, and the junction held 9 bases outside the gene matches. CDR1 and CDR2 from the germline V gene are SQVTM and ANQGSEA. CDR3 length: 15 amino acids.